This TCR beta chain comes out of a study of blood T cell repertoires in COVID-19. The method was immunoSEQ multiplex PCR; TCRdb's version includes in-frame clones alone and lacks a portion of them. Here the sample spans about 250,000 clones, approximately 90% being singletons. CDR1 is SGHNT, CDR2 YENEEA, per germline. J was trimmed by 7 bases and V by 5 bases; bases with no gene match: 6. The CDR3 is made up of 14 amino acids. The sequence was obtained from a man aged 18 to 29 with active or convalescent COVID-19. The sequenced material came from peripheral blood. The chain couples TRBV11-3 to TRBJ2-1; TRBD2 matches at 9 bases. The CDR3 nucleotides are TGTGCCAGCAGCCGTGCGACTAGCGGTAATGAGCAGTTCTTC. Encoded protein: CASSRATSGNEQFF. The full variable domain, in which reference TRBV11-3 and TRBJ2-1 provide the parts outside the CDR3, is EAGVVQSPRYKIIEKKQPVAFWCNPISGHNTLYWYLQNLGQGPELLIRYENEEAVDDSQLPKDRFSAERLKGVDSTLKIQPAELGDSAVYLCASSRATSGNEQFFGPGTRLTVL.